This entry is about one TCR beta chain. Its specific antigen is unknown. The entry originates in a study of CXCR3-negative and CXCR3-positive naive CD8 T cells (dated by TCRdb to between 2018 and 2020). Regarding the research as a whole: In total, 130 million to 150 million TRB reads were obtained, which works out to roughly 1.5 +/- 0.3 million reads per library. Diversity and physicochemical repertoire analyses were performed on some eleven donors pooled from two independent experiments. TRBV-TRBJ cluster analysis included naive subsets from a handful of donors and memory cells from 3 donors.

The CDR3 covers 18 residues, taking in both the cysteine and the phenylalanine. No DNA appears here. CDR1 and CDR2, looked up from the germline V gene, are SGHVS and FQNEAQ. The research as a whole found: CXCR3 expression partially decreased after cryopreservation, so most assays used freshly isolated PBMCs. Repertoire diversity was comparably high in both naive subsets but much lower in memory CD8+ T cells. Compared with CXCR3-negative naive cells, CXCR3-positive naive cells had TRB CDR3s with higher hydrophobicity (lower Kidera factor 4), lower energy, and higher strength and volume indices. Within the same donor, TRBV-TRBJ usage looked similar between naive CXCR3-negative and CXCR3-positive cells, but memory cells had distinct patterns. Because surface CD5, which has been linked to self-reactivity in mice, was comparable between naive subsets, TCR interaction strength was also inferred from TRB CDR3 physicochemical properties.

Sequencing was performed on a NextSeq 550. The Human TCR Profiling Kit (MiLaboratory) was used to prepare UMI-labeled 5' RACE TRB cDNA libraries. cDNA synthesis used the entire amount of extracted RNA, and PCR amplification then used the entire amount of cDNA produced. Libraries were prepared in parallel with an identical number of PCR cycles. Per the authors' processing: About 53,000 +/- 9,400 unique UMI-labeled TRB cDNA molecules per library were extracted with MIGEC and MiXCR, with at least two reads per UMI required. Each library averaged about 40,000 +/- 10,000 functional in-frame TRB CDR3 nucleotide clonotypes without stop codons. After downsampling to 5000 UMI-labeled TRB molecules per sample, diversity metrics, including normalized Shannon-Wiener and Chao1, were computed in VDJtools. Clonotype-size-weighted physicochemical properties of the central five CDR3 residues (interaction energy, strength, volume and Kidera factor 4) were computed in VDJtools. The reads underwent TCRdb reprocessing, giving one record for each CDR3 protein sequence and no DNA. TCRdb, rather than the study authors, made the V and J calls. The table kept for this sample lists 70,000 to 95,000 distinct CDR3 sequences. Together, the top ten hold over 1.5% of the sample.

Each CD8+ T cell subset was flow-sorted in triplicate, and a few hundred thousand cells per subset were placed directly into RLT lysis buffer. To keep memory contaminants out, a stringent definition of naive CD8+ T cells was applied: CD45RO-CCR7+CD27+CD95-. Standard density gradient centrifugation was used to isolate peripheral blood mononuclear cells from buffy coats. Naive CXCR3-negative and CXCR3-positive CD8+ T cells were flow-sorted on a FACSAria III. Total RNA was extracted from sorted cells using an RNeasy Mini Kit. The chain employs TRBV7-8 and TRBJ2-3; TCRdb outputs TRBD2, but without DNA this stays unchecked. This TCR was recovered from a human donor in good health. Some clones in this sample may be carry-over from other donors' samples. The sample taken for sequencing was naive CXCR3- CD8+ T cells from blood. The cell subset or site label, read with the paper, signifies: CD45RO-CCR7+CD27+CD95- naive CD8+ T cells lacking CXCR3 (TNR3-). For the CDR3, the sequence is CASSLGGTSGRATDTQYF.